These 26 T cell receptor beta chains were all obtained from the same sample, sequenced in a study of blood T cells in healthy people across ages. Together with a sample-barcoded 5' primer, a J-beta primer mix was included in a second PCR lasting roughly 6 to 12 cycles. TCRdb processed the 5' RACE reads anew with MiXCR; each CDR3 protein has one entry. The sample shows 1,300,000 or so distinct CDR3 sequences, approximately 60% of them seen only once. Sequenced material: blood. These receptors were taken from a man aged 18-30 years in good health.

The V gene is TRBV3-1, the J gene TRBJ2-6; D is unclear. This CDR3 spans 15 amino acids. Germline loops: CDR1 LGHDT, CDR2 YNNKEL (reference sequence). The ends were cut back, 0 bases at V and 2 bases at J, with 5 bases in the middle. In DNA form, the CDR3 reads TGTGCCAGCAGCCAAGACCGAACTGGGGCCAACGTCCTGACTTTC. Residues: CASSQDRTGANVLTF.

This clonotype appeared once. The rearrangement joins TRBV6-5 to TRBJ2-7; tentative D call: TRBD2 (5 bases). The V and J ends lost 0 bases and 4 bases respectively, with 16 bases between them. There are 16 residues in the CDR3. CDR1 is MNHEY, CDR2 SVGAGI, per germline. CDR3 coding DNA: TGTGCCAGCAGTTACTCGAATCCCGGGGAATCGTACGAGCAGTACTTC. It yields the protein CASSYSNPGESYEQYF.

This clonotype was seen only a few times. This chain joins TRBV20-1 and TRBJ2-1, with D perhaps TRBD1 (6 bases). Between the trimmed V and J ends, which lost 6 bases and 6 bases, there was a span of 18 bases. Germline assignment: CDR1 DFQATT and CDR2 SNEGSKA (reference sequence). The CDR3 is 14 amino acids. CDR3 nucleotide sequence: TGCAGTGCCTTGAAGGGGGAAGGCCGCAATGAGCAGTTCTTC. Its protein is CSALKGEGRNEQFF.

The chain recombines TRBV6-5 with TRBJ2-5, with TRBD1 matching 12 bases. This CDR3 has 14 residues. The junction had 9 bases not matched to a gene; V was cut back by 5 bases and J by 11 bases. Per the germline V gene, CDR1 is MNHEY and CDR2 is SVGAGI. This chain's CDR3 is CASSAGTGGNWQYF. For the CDR3, the DNA is TGTGCCAGCAGTGCCGGGACAGGGGGCAATTGGCAGTACTTC.

V and J are TRBV12-3 or TRBV12-4 and TRBJ2-7; 7 bases match TRBD1. The ends lost 8 bases at V and 2 bases at J; junction bases unmatched: 3. The CDR3 contains 12 residues. The CDR3 reads CASGQVTYEQYF. The CDR3 nucleotides read TGTGCCAGCGGACAGGTTACCTACGAGCAGTACTTC.

The gene calls are TRBV5-1 and TRBJ2-7; 9 bases agree with TRBD2. V shed 4 bases, J shed 7 bases, and the junction held 18 bases outside the gene matches. Germline V gene data show CDR1 as SGHRS and CDR2 as YFSETQ. The CDR3 totals 17 residues. The CDR3 DNA reads as TGCGCCAGCAGCCTTAGCGGGGGTCCCACATCGGCAAAGGAGCAGTACTTC. Translating it yields CASSLSGGPTSAKEQYF.

The CDR3 region has the DNA TGCAGCGTTGATGGGCAGGGCTGGGGTGGCTACACCTTC. Protein: CSVDGQGWGGYTF. The chain combines TRBV29-1 with TRBJ1-2, with D maybe TRBD1 (5 bases). Germline lookup yields CDR1 SQVTM and CDR2 ANQGSEA. V was shortened by 3 bases and J by 7 bases, with 15 bases between the two germline ends. The CDR3 covers 13 residues. The complete variable domain, with remaining parts taken from reference TRBV29-1 and TRBJ1-2, reads SAVISQKPSRDICQRGTSLTIQCQVDSQVTMMFWYRQQPGQSLTLIATANQGSEATYESGFVIDKFPISRPNLTFSTLTVSNMSPEDSSIYLCSVDGQGWGGYTFGSGTRLTVV.

The rearrangement links TRBV4-3 to TRBJ2-1; 10 positions match TRBD2. CDR1 is LGHNA and CDR2 is YSLEER in the germline V gene. The V and J ends lost 1 base and 3 bases, in that order; junction bases with no gene match: 3. The CDR3 covers 16 residues. The CDR3 DNA sequence: TGCGCCAGCAGCCAAGCCCCTAGCGGGAGCTACAATGAGCAGTTCTTC. This translates into CASSQAPSGSYNEQFF.

This clonotype was found a few times. The chain has TRBV15 and TRBJ2-1; the match to TRBD2 covers 12 bases. The germline V gene encodes CDR1 LNHNV and CDR2 YYDKDF (reference sequence). J was trimmed by 6 bases and V by 4 bases; bases with no gene match: 10. The CDR3 is 17 amino acids. CDR3 loop: CATSIGLAGFFFNEQFF. The DNA of the CDR3 is TGTGCCACCAGCATCGGACTAGCGGGGTTCTTTTTCAATGAGCAGTTCTTC.

This clonotype was seen only a few times. This chain links TRBV29-1 with TRBJ1-2; D perhaps matches TRBD1 (5 bases). This CDR3 is built from 13 residues. Trimming left V 4 bases short and J 6 bases short, with 15 bases between. The germline gives CDR1 SQVTM, CDR2 ANQGSEA. The CDR3 spells CSVVPWGGDGYTF. Here the CDR3 DNA reads TGCAGCGTTGTTCCGTGGGGGGGGGATGGCTACACCTTC. Based on the CDR3 plus reference TRBV29-1 and TRBJ1-2, the full variable domain is SAVISQKPSRDICQRGTSLTIQCQVDSQVTMMFWYRQQPGQSLTLIATANQGSEATYESGFVIDKFPISRPNLTFSTLTVSNMSPEDSSIYLCSVVPWGGDGYTFGSGTRLTVV.

This clonotype was observed a handful of times. The genes are TRBV27 and TRBJ2-3; D gene ambiguous. Germline CDR1 reads MNHEY; CDR2 reads SMNVEV (reference sequence). The CDR3 has 16 residues. Deletions cut 1 base from V and 2 bases from J, with 13 bases between. Written as DNA, the CDR3 is TGTGCCAGCAGTTTATATTGGCCGCGGCCCACAGATACGCAGTATTTT. The encoded protein is CASSLYWPRPTDTQYF.

This sequence joins TRBV20-1 and TRBJ2-7; 7 positions agree with TRBD2. V lost 0 bases and J lost 3; bases outside the gene matches: 2. The CDR3 is 13 amino acids. Germline CDR1 DFQATT, CDR2 SNEGSKA (reference sequence). DNA of the CDR3: TGCAGTGCTAGAGATTCTAGCGGCTACGAGCAGTACTTC. Encoded protein: CSARDSSGYEQYF.

The chain employs TRBV12-3 or TRBV12-4 and TRBJ2-1, with 7 nucleotides matching TRBD1. The CDR3 is 15 residues long. V shed 5 bases, J shed 10 bases, and the junction held 14 bases outside the gene matches. The chain's CDR3 is CASSQAIQGVEEQFF. The CDR3 DNA reads as TGTGCCAGCAGTCAGGCGATCCAGGGGGTAGAAGAGCAGTTCTTC.

The chain links TRBV20-1 to TRBJ2-1, with TRBD1 matching over 8 bases. Germline loops: CDR1 DFQATT, CDR2 SNEGSKA (reference sequence). The CDR3 contains 15 residues. V dropped 5 bases and J dropped 0; count of bases not matched to a gene: 6. The CDR3 here is CSAGGQASSYNEQFF. The DNA for the CDR3 is TGCAGTGCTGGGGGACAGGCGAGCTCCTACAATGAGCAGTTCTTC.

The chain couples TRBV12-5 to TRBJ2-2; D is unclear. The CDR3 contains 14 residues. Trimming pared 2 bases from V and 1 base from J, leaving 5 bases between. CDR1 and CDR2 (germline): LGHNT, FRNRAP. This CDR3 reads CASGLKVNTGELFF. The CDR3 DNA sequence: TGTGCTAGTGGTTTGAAAGTGAACACCGGGGAGCTGTTTTTT.

This clonotype appeared many times. The rearrangement links TRBV20-1 to TRBJ2-2, with 7 bases lining up with TRBD1. V was pared by 4 bases and J by 3 bases, with 5 bases of the junction left unmatched. Germline CDR1 is DFQATT and CDR2 is SNEGSKA (reference sequence). This CDR3 contains 14 residues. The CDR3: CSAKRGGDTGELFF. For the CDR3, the DNA is TGCAGTGCTAAGCGAGGGGGCGACACCGGGGAGCTGTTTTTT.

This clonotype has a handful of counts. The V and J genes are TRBV12-5 and TRBJ1-2, with D uncertain. V dropped 6 bases and J dropped 2 bases, with 16 bases sitting between them. The CDR3 is made up of 15 amino acids. Germline V gene lookup returns CDR1 LGHNT and CDR2 FRNRAP. The CDR3 sequence: CASGRDPRANYGYTF. The CDR3 DNA reads TGTGCTAGTGGACGGGATCCGAGGGCCAACTATGGCTACACCTTC.

The V gene is TRBV5-1, the J gene TRBJ2-7, with D perhaps TRBD2 (5 bases). V gave up 2 bases and J gave up 3 bases, with 18 bases separating them. CDR1 is SGHRS and CDR2 is YFSETQ in the germline V gene. This CDR3 has 16 residues. In DNA form, the CDR3 reads TGCGCCAGCAGCTTCAGCGGCTACAGACAATTCTACGAGCAGTACTTC. As protein: CASSFSGYRQFYEQYF.

This clonotype was seen just once. The rearrangement links TRBV29-1 to TRBJ2-7; D remains unclear. CDR1 SQVTM and CDR2 ANQGSEA come from the germline V gene. The V end was cut by 6 bases, the J end by 1 base, with 13 bases between. The CDR3 spans 13 residues. In nucleotides, the CDR3 is TGCAGCGTAGGCGCCGAGGAATCCTACGAGCAGTACTTC. This codes for CSVGAEESYEQYF.

The chain couples TRBV4-2 to TRBJ1-6; unclear D gene. This CDR3 is 16 amino acids long. The germline V and J ends were trimmed by 4 bases and 10 bases, with 20 bases remaining between them. Per germline, CDR1 LGHNA and CDR2 YNFKEQ. CDR3 residues: CASSLLFTRKNSPLHF. The CDR3 bases are TGTGCCAGCAGCCTCCTCTTTACTAGGAAAAACTCACCCCTCCACTTT.

The chain combines TRBV3-1 with TRBJ2-4; tentative D call: TRBD1 (5 bases). The CDR3 sequence is 14 residues long. Germline CDR1 and CDR2: LGHDT and YNNKEL (reference sequence). The germline V and J ends were trimmed by 0 bases and 9 bases, with 12 bases remaining between them. The chain's CDR3 is CASSQESRVSIQYF. CDR3 nucleotides: TGTGCCAGCAGCCAAGAGAGCAGGGTGTCCATTCAGTACTTC.

The chain couples TRBV20-1 to TRBJ1-6; weak D call: TRBD1 (5 bases). The V and J ends lost 2 bases and 5 bases respectively, with 19 bases between them. The CDR3 is 17 amino acids. Germline lookup yields CDR1 DFQATT and CDR2 SNEGSKA (reference sequence). The DNA of the CDR3 is TGCAGTGCTAGATTTTTTCTGAGACGGGGGAATAATTCACCCCTCCACTTT. It is translated as CSARFFLRRGNNSPLHF.

The V and J genes are TRBV27 and TRBJ2-7; tentative D call: TRBD2 (5 bases). Germline values: CDR1 MNHEY, CDR2 SMNVEV (reference sequence). Trimming removed 7 bases at V and 4 bases at J, with 17 bases between. This CDR3 is 14 amino acids long. In DNA, the CDR3 is TGTGCCAGCACCCCCGGGGAGTCTTCTTACGAGCAGTACTTC. The encoded protein is CASTPGESSYEQYF.

V usage is TRBV20-1 and J usage is TRBJ1-2; D is unresolved. CDR3 length equals 12 residues. CDR1 is DFQATT and CDR2 is SNEGSKA in the germline V gene (reference sequence). V lost 0 bases and J 4 bases, leaving 6 bases between the germline ends. The CDR3 DNA sequence: TGCAGTGCTAGAGAGCGCGGCTATGGCTACACCTTC. This gives the protein CSARERGYGYTF.

The gene calls are TRBV6-5 and TRBJ2-4; 8 bases fit TRBD1. This CDR3 has 16 residues. The V segment lost 6 bases and the J segment 3 bases; nucleotides outside the gene matches: 10. Germline V gene data show CDR1 as MNHEY and CDR2 as SVGAGI. The CDR3 spells CASSPRTGSIKNIQYF. The CDR3 DNA follows: TGTGCCAGCAGCCCTCGGACAGGGAGCATCAAAAACATTCAGTACTTC.

Concerning this clonotype: A junction boundary mismatches the germline segment, possibly from a read error. The chain couples TRBV29-1 to TRBJ2-4; possible D gene TRBD2, 6 bases. The J call may be faulty, since TRBJ2-7 better matches the DNA end. Germline CDR1 and CDR2: SQVTM and ANQGSEA. The length of the CDR3 is 16 residues. CDR3: CSVEGDAGTGTYEQYF. The CDR3 DNA sequence: TGCAGCGTCGAAGGGGATGCCGGGACTGGAACCTACGAGCAGTACTTC.